This T cell receptor (beta chain) stems from a study of cytomegalovirus exposure and HLA in healthy donors. Researchers ran the PCR with 60 Vbeta and 13 Jbeta primers. Repertoires were generated with immunoSEQ multiplex PCR, while TCRdb's copy carries only in-frame clones and drops some. The data hold around 130,000 clones, with around 72% observed a single time. Trimming shortened V by 0 bases and J by 2 bases, and 4 bases separated the two germline ends. CDR1 and CDR2 from the germline V gene are MNHNS and SASEGT. CDR3 length: 13 amino acids. This clonotype was sampled from a woman in her thirties or forties in good health and CMV-seronegative. The gene calls are TRBV6-1 and TRBJ1-1; D uncertain. Material: PBMCs. The CDR3 DNA is TGTGCCAGCAGTGAAGCAGCAAACACTGAAGCTTTCTTT. Encoded protein: CASSEAANTEAFF.